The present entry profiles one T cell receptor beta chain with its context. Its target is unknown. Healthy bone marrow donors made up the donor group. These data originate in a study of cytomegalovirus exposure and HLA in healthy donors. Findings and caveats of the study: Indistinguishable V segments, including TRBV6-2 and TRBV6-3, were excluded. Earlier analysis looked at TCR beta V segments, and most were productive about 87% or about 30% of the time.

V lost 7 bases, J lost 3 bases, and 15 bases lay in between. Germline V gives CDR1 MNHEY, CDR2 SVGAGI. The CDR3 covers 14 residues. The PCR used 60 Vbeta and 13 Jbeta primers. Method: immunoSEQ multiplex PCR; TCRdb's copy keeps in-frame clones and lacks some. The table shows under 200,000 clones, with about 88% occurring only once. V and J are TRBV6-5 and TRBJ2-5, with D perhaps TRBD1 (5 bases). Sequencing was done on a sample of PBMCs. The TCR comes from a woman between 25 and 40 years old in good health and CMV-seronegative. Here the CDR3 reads CASKATVNEETQYF. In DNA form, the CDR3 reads TGTGCCAGCAAGGCGACAGTCAACGAAGAGACCCAGTACTTC.